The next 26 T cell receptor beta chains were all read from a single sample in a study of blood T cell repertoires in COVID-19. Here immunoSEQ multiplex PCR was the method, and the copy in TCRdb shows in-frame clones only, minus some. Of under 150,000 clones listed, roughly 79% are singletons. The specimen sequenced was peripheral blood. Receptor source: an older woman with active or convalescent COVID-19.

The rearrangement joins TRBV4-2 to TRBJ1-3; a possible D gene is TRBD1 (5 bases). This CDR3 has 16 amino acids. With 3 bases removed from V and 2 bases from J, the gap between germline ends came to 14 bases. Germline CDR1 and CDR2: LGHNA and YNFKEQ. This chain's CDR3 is CASSHLLTDPGNTIYF. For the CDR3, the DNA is TGTGCCAGCAGCCACCTCCTGACAGACCCTGGAAACACCATATATTTT.

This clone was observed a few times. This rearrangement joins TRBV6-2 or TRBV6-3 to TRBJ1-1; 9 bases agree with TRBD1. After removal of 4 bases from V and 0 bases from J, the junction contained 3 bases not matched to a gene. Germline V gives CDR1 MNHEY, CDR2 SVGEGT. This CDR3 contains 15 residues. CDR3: CASSSQGALNTEAFF. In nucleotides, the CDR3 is TGTGCCAGCAGTTCACAGGGGGCCCTGAACACTGAAGCTTTCTTT.

CDR3 sequence (DNA): TGTGCCATCAGTATAGCGGGAGGGTACAATGAGCAGTTCTTC. As protein: CAISIAGGYNEQFF. The chain employs TRBV10-3 and TRBJ2-1, with TRBD2 matching 11 bases. Germline CDR1 reads ENHRY; CDR2 reads SYGVKD. The CDR3 loop spans 14 amino acids. The J segment lost 4 bases and the V segment lost 5 bases, leaving 1 base of the junction unmatched.

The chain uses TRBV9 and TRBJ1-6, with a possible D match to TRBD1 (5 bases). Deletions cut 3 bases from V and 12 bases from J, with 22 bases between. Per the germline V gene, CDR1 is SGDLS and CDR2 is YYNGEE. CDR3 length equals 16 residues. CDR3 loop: CASSERGGGSSGPLHF. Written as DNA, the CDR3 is TGTGCCAGCAGCGAGCGGGGTGGGGGAAGTTCGGGACCCCTCCACTTT.

In nucleotides, the CDR3 is TGTGCCATCACCCTCACAGAGCTCTATGGCTACACCTTC. Encoded protein: CAITLTELYGYTF. This chain connects TRBV10-3 to TRBJ1-2; D unresolved. CDR3 size: 13 residues. Germline CDR1 and CDR2: ENHRY and SYGVKD. V dropped 7 bases and J dropped 4 bases, with 13 bases sitting between them.

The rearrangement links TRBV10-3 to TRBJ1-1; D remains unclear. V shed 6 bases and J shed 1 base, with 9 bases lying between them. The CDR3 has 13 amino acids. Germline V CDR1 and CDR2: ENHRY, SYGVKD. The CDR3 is CAIRLEGNTEAFF. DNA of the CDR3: TGTGCCATCAGGCTGGAGGGGAACACTGAAGCTTTCTTT.

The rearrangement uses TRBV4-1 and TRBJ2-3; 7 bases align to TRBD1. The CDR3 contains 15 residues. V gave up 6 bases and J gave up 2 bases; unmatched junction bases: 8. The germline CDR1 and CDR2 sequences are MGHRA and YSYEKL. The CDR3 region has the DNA TGCGCCAGCAGTCGCGGACAGGCAACCACAGATACGCAGTATTTT. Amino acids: CASSRGQATTDTQYF.

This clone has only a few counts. The chain's CDR3 is CASSPRANVETLHF. CDR3 nucleotide sequence: TGTGCCAGCAGCCCCAGGGCCAACGTAGAAACCCTCCACTTT. The chain carries TRBV7-2 and TRBJ1-6; D is perhaps TRBD1 (5 bases). The CDR3 is 14 amino acids. Germline V CDR1 and CDR2: SGHTA, FQGNSA. Deletions cut 5 bases from V and 14 bases from J, with 19 bases between.

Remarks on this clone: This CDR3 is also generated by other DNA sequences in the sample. The CDR3 is CASSLAGGSNQPQHF. CDR3 DNA sequence: TGCGCCAGCAGCTTGGCCGGGGGGTCCAATCAGCCCCAGCATTTT. The chain employs TRBV5-1 and TRBJ1-5; tentatively, D is TRBD1 (5 bases). The CDR3 has 15 amino acids. CDR1 SGHRS and CDR2 YFSETQ come from the germline V gene. V lost 0 bases and J 3 bases, leaving 10 bases between the germline ends.

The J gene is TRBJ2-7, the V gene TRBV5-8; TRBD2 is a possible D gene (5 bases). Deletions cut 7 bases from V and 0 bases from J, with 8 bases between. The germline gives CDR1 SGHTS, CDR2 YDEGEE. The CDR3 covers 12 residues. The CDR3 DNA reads TGTGCCAGCGGGAGACTCTCCTACGAGCAGTACTTC. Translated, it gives CASGRLSYEQYF.

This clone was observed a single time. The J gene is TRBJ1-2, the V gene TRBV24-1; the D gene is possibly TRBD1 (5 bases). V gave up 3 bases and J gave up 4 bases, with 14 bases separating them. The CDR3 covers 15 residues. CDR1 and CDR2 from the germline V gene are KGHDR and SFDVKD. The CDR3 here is CATSDTTGDSYGYTF. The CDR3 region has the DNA TGTGCCACCAGTGATACTACAGGAGACTCCTATGGCTACACCTTC.

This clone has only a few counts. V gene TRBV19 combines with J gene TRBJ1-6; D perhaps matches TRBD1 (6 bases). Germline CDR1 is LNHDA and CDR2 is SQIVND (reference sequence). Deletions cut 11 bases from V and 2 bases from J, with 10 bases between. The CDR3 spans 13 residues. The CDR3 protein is CAVRDTYNSPLHF. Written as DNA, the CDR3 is TGTGCCGTACGGGACACCTATAATTCACCCCTCCACTTT.

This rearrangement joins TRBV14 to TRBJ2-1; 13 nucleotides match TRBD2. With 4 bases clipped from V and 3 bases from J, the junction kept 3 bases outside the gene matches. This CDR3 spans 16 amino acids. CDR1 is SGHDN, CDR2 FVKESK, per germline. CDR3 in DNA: TGTGCCAGCAGCCCGACTAGCGGGGGGCTCTACAATGAGCAGTTCTTC. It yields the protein CASSPTSGGLYNEQFF. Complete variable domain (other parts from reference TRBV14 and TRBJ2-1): EAGVTQFPSHSVIEKGQTVTLRCDPISGHDNLYWYRRVMGKEIKFLLHFVKESKQDESGMPNNRFLAERTGGTYSTLKVQPAELEDSGVYFCASSPTSGGLYNEQFFGPGTRLTVL.

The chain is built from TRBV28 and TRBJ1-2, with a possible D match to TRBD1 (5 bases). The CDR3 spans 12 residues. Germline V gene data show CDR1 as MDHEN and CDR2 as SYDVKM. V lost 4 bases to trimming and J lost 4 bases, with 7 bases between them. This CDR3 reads CASSWGSYGYTF. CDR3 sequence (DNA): TGTGCCAGCAGTTGGGGCAGCTATGGCTACACCTTC.

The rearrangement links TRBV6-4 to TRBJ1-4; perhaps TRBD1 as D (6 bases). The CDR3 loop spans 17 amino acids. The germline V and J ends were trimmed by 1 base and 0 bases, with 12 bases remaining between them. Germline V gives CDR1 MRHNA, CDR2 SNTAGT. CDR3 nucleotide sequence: TGTGCCAGCAGTGACTTAAGACAGGACTCAACTAATGAAAAACTGTTTTTT. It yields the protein CASSDLRQDSTNEKLFF.

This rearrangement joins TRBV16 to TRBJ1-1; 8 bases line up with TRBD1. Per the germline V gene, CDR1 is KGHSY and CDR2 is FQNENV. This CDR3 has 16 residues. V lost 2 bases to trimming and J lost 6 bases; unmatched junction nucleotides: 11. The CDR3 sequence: CASSQPDRVIFPEAFF. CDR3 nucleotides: TGTGCCAGCAGCCAACCGGACAGGGTTATTTTCCCTGAAGCTTTCTTT.

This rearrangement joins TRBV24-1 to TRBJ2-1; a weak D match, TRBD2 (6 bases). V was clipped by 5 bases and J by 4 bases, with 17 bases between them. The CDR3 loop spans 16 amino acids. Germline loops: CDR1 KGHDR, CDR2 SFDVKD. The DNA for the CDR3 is TGTGCCACCAGTGCCCCGCGGGGTTCCCTATACAATGAGCAGTTCTTC. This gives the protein CATSAPRGSLYNEQFF.

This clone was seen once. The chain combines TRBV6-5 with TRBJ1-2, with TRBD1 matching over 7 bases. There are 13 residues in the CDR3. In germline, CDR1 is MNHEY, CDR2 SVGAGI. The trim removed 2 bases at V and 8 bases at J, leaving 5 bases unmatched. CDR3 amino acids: CASSYGNRGGYTF. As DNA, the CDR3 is TGTGCCAGCAGTTACGGCAACAGGGGAGGCTACACCTTC.

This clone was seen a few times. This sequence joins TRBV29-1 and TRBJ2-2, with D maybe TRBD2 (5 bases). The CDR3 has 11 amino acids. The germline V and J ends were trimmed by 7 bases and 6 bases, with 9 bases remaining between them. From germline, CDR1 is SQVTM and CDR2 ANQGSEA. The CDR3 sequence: CSAQRAGELFF. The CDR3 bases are TGCAGCGCTCAGAGGGCCGGGGAGCTGTTTTTT.

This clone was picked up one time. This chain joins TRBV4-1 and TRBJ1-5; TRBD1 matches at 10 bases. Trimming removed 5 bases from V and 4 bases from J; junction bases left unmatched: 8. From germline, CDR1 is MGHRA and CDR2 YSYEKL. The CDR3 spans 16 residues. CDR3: CASSSLPGQGNQPQHF. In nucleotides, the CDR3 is TGCGCCAGCAGCTCCCTTCCGGGACAGGGGAATCAGCCCCAGCATTTT.

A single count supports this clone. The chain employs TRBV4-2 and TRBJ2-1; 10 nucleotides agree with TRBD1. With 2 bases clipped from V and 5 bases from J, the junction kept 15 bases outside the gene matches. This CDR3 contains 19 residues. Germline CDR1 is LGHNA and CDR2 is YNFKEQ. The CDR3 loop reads CASSQNKKTGTGEDNEQFF. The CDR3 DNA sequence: TGTGCCAGCAGCCAAAATAAGAAAACCGGGACAGGGGAAGACAATGAGCAGTTCTTC.

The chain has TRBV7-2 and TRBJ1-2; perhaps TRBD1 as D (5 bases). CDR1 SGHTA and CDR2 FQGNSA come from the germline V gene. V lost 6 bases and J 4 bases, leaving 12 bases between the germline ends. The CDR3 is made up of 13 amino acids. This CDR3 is CASRLTEFYGYTF. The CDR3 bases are TGTGCCAGCAGATTGACAGAATTCTATGGCTACACCTTC.

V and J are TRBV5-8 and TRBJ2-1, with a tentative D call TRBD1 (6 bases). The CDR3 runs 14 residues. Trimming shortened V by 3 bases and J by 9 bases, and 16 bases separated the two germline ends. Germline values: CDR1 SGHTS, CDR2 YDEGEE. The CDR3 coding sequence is TGTGCCAGCAGCTCAAAACAGGGTTACGGTGAGCAGTTCTTC. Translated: CASSSKQGYGEQFF.

CDR3 bases: TGTGCCAGCAGCCAAGAAGCGAGAGGCCTCGAGCAGTACTTC. Its translation is CASSQEARGLEQYF. V usage is TRBV14 and J usage is TRBJ2-7; D call uncertain. The V end was cut by 0 bases, the J end by 6 bases, with 12 bases between. The CDR3 covers 14 residues. Germline-derived CDR1 and CDR2 are SGHDN and FVKESK.

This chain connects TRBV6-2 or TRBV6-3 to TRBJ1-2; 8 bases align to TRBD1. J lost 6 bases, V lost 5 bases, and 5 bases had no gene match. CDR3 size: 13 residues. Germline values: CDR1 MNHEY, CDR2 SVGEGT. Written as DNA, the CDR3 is TGTGCCAGCAGTCCCGACAGGGGTAATGGCTACACCTTC. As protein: CASSPDRGNGYTF.

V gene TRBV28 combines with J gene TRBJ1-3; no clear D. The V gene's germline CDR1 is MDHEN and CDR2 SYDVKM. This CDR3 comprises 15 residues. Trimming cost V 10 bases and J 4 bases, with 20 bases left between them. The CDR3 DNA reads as TGTGCCACCCACCAGGCTTCTTCGTTAGGAAACACCATATATTTT. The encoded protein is CATHQASSLGNTIYF.